One sample yielded the 18 T cell receptor beta chains listed below, sequenced in a study of blood T cell repertoires in COVID-19. Method: immunoSEQ multiplex PCR; TCRdb's copy keeps in-frame clones and lacks some. The table lists 110,000 to 150,000 clones, more than 80% of them singletons. Sequenced material: peripheral blood. The receptor source for this set is a woman of 80 years or more in a cohort sampled during active or convalescent COVID-19.

A single count supports this clone. The CDR3 bases are TGTGCCAGCAGCTTGTATCGGGGAAGGCTGTCGAGTCAGCCCCAGCATTTT. This codes for CASSLYRGRLSSQPQHF. V usage is TRBV5-6 and J usage is TRBJ1-5; D uncertain. Trimming pared 1 base from V and 6 bases from J, leaving 20 bases between. CDR1 SGHDT and CDR2 YYEEEE come from the germline V gene. The CDR3 totals 17 residues.

The chain is built from TRBV5-8 and TRBJ2-7, with 10 bases identical to TRBD1. V trimming: 4 bases; J trimming: 3 bases; junction bases outside the gene matches: 10. CDR1 is SGHTS, CDR2 YDEGEE, per germline. This CDR3 contains 16 residues. The CDR3 region is CASSQWGGTGDYEQYV. Here the CDR3 DNA reads TGTGCCAGCAGCCAATGGGGCGGGACAGGGGACTACGAGCAGTACGTC.

This clone showed up just once. The chain joins TRBV7-9 to TRBJ2-3; TRBD1 might be the D (6 bases). The germline CDR1 and CDR2 sequences are SEHNR and FQNEAQ (reference sequence). The CDR3 runs 13 residues. V was trimmed by 8 bases and J by 4 bases, leaving 13 bases between them. The CDR3 region is CASGTSRADTQYF. The CDR3 DNA follows: TGTGCCAGCGGGACATCGCGCGCAGATACGCAGTATTTT.

The chain joins TRBV5-1 to TRBJ1-1; TRBD1 is a possible D gene (5 bases). The CDR3 sequence is 14 residues long. Trimming stripped 3 bases from V and 0 bases from J, with 9 bases between. CDR1 and CDR2 (germline): SGHRS, YFSETQ. DNA for the CDR3: TGCGCCAGCAGCTATGACAGTTTGAACACTGAAGCTTTCTTT. This sequence encodes CASSYDSLNTEAFF. Complete variable domain (other parts from reference TRBV5-1 and TRBJ1-1): KAGVTQTPRYLIKTRGQQVTLSCSPISGHRSVSWYQQTPGQGLQFLFEYFSETQRNKGNFPGRFSGRQFSNSRSEMNVSTLELGDSALYLCASSYDSLNTEAFFGQGTRLTVV.

The chain combines TRBV19 with TRBJ2-1; TRBD1 agrees at 10 bases. The CDR3 loop spans 16 amino acids. After removal of 6 bases from V and 9 bases from J, the junction contained 14 bases not matched to a gene. Germline V CDR1 and CDR2: LNHDA, SQIVND (reference sequence). The CDR3 sequence: CASRHTGTGADSEQFF. In DNA form, the CDR3 reads TGTGCCAGTAGACACACCGGGACAGGGGCCGACAGTGAGCAGTTCTTC.

This clone was detected only a few times. The genes are TRBV15 and TRBJ2-1; TRBD2 is a possible D gene (5 bases). V lost 0 bases and J lost 5, with 11 bases in between. The V gene's germline CDR1 is LNHNV and CDR2 YYDKDF (reference sequence). CDR3 length: 15 residues. DNA for the CDR3: TGTGCCACCAGCAGAGATGGGAGCAAGAACAATGAGCAGTTCTTC. Translation gives CATSRDGSKNNEQFF. Complete variable domain (other parts from reference TRBV15 and TRBJ2-1): DAMVIQNPRYQVTQFGKPVTLSCSQTLNHNVMYWYQQKSSQAPKLLFHYYDKDFNNEADTPDNFQSRRPNTSFCFLDIRSPGLGDTAMYLCATSRDGSKNNEQFFGPGTRLTVL.

This clone was seen a single time. This chain joins TRBV6-5 and TRBJ2-3, with 10 positions matching TRBD1. J was trimmed by 2 bases and V by 2 bases; bases with no gene match: 4. Germline assignment: CDR1 MNHEY and CDR2 SVGAGI. The CDR3 loop spans 16 amino acids. The CDR3 nucleotides are TGTGCCAGCAGTTACGGGACAGGGGCGAACACAGATACGCAGTATTTT. Encoded protein: CASSYGTGANTDTQYF.

The rearrangement uses TRBV15 and TRBJ1-3; no definite D call. The V end was cut by 0 bases, the J end by 1 base, with 10 bases between. CDR3 length equals 16 residues. The germline V gene has CDR1 LNHNV and CDR2 YYDKDF (reference sequence). The CDR3 region has the DNA TGTGCCACCAGCAGAGAGCAAGGAGGGTCTGGAAACACCATATATTTT. It is translated as CATSREQGGSGNTIYF. Supplemented by reference TRBV15 and TRBJ1-3, the full variable domain reads DAMVIQNPRYQVTQFGKPVTLSCSQTLNHNVMYWYQQKSSQAPKLLFHYYDKDFNNEADTPDNFQSRRPNTSFCFLDIRSPGLGDTAMYLCATSREQGGSGNTIYFGEGSWLTVV.

The chain joins TRBV28 to TRBJ1-2, with D perhaps TRBD1 (6 bases). Deletions cut 8 bases from V and 8 bases from J, with 21 bases between. Germline V lookup: CDR1 MDHEN, CDR2 SYDVKM. The CDR3 totals 14 residues. The CDR3 DNA follows: TGTGCCAGCGTCCAAGGGGGGGCTAGGGAGGGCTACACCTTC. It codes for CASVQGGAREGYTF.

The chain links TRBV28 to TRBJ2-5, with a weak D call TRBD1 (6 bases). Germline-derived CDR1 and CDR2 are MDHEN and SYDVKM. Deletions cut 7 bases from V and 10 bases from J, with 13 bases between. This CDR3 comprises 11 residues. CDR3 DNA: TGTGCCAGCAAGGAGAGGGGGATCCAGTACTTC. Amino acids: CASKERGIQYF.

This clone is a singleton in its sample. J is TRBJ2-1 and V is TRBV2; 9 bases fit TRBD2. V shed 5 bases and J 4 bases; nucleotides not matched to a gene: 3. Germline CDR1 SNHLY, CDR2 FYNNEI. This CDR3 has 14 residues. The CDR3 spells CASSYLAGYNEQFF. The CDR3 region has the DNA TGTGCCAGCAGTTATCTAGCGGGATACAATGAGCAGTTCTTC.

Note on this clone: This same CDR3 is encoded by further DNA sequences in the sample. The chain recombines TRBV5-8 with TRBJ2-7; 9 positions match TRBD1. The CDR3 has 15 residues. The germline gives CDR1 SGHTS, CDR2 YDEGEE. Unmatched junction bases numbered 7, after V lost 4 bases and J lost 2 bases. CDR3 sequence reads: CASSLPRDRAYEQYV. The CDR3 DNA is TGTGCCAGCAGCCTGCCCCGGGACAGGGCCTACGAGCAGTACGTC.

Concerning this clone: The sample has other DNA sequences that encode this CDR3 too. This rearrangement joins TRBV5-1 to TRBJ2-5; 9 bases map to TRBD1. This CDR3 has 17 amino acids. The V gene end was trimmed by 2 bases and the J gene end by 5 bases; junction bases not matched to a gene: 13. The V gene's germline CDR1 is SGHRS and CDR2 YFSETQ. CDR3 sequence reads: CASSFGTGTSTSETQYF. The CDR3 region has the DNA TGCGCCAGCAGCTTCGGGACAGGGACCTCAACGTCGGAGACCCAGTACTTC. Drawing the rest from reference TRBV5-1 and TRBJ2-5, the complete variable domain is KAGVTQTPRYLIKTRGQQVTLSCSPISGHRSVSWYQQTPGQGLQFLFEYFSETQRNKGNFPGRFSGRQFSNSRSEMNVSTLELGDSALYLCASSFGTGTSTSETQYFGPGTRLLVL.

This clone was found once. The rearrangement uses TRBV2 and TRBJ1-6, with TRBD1 as a possible D gene (6 bases). CDR3 size: 15 residues. The germline V gene has CDR1 SNHLY and CDR2 FYNNEI. Trimming took 9 bases from V and 7 from J, leaving 19 bases between them. CDR3 sequence: CARGPQGSGNSPLHF. CDR3 coding DNA: TGTGCCAGAGGACCACAGGGATCTGGAAATTCACCCCTCCACTTT.

The V and J genes are TRBV25-1 and TRBJ2-3; 8 positions match TRBD2. The CDR3 totals 17 residues. From germline, CDR1 is MGHDK and CDR2 SYGVNS. Trimming cost V 3 bases and J 1 base; bases outside gene matches: 9. The CDR3 DNA sequence: TGTGCCAGCAGTGACGTACGGGGGGGTGAGGGCACAGATACGCAGTATTTT. Translating gives CASSDVRGGEGTDTQYF. Supplemented by reference TRBV25-1 and TRBJ2-3, the full variable domain reads EADIYQTPRYLVIGTGKKITLECSQTMGHDKMYWYQQDPGMELHLIHYSYGVNSTEKGDLSSESTVSRIRTEHFPLTLESARPSHTSQYLCASSDVRGGEGTDTQYFGPGTRLTVL.

This chain joins TRBV6-2 or TRBV6-3 and TRBJ1-1, with TRBD1 identical over 9 bases. Per the germline V gene, CDR1 is MNHEY and CDR2 is SVGEGT. With 5 bases clipped from V and 5 bases from J, the junction kept 12 bases outside the gene matches. CDR3 length equals 16 residues. The CDR3 sequence is CASSTARTGVVTEAFF. CDR3 DNA sequence: TGTGCCAGCAGTACCGCCCGGACAGGGGTTGTTACTGAAGCTTTCTTT.

The chain uses TRBV6-5 and TRBJ1-2; D is undetermined. CDR3 size: 16 residues. Looked up from germline, CDR1 is MNHEY and CDR2 is SVGAGI. The ends were cut back, 4 bases at V and 4 bases at J, with 19 bases in the middle. CDR3 nucleotide sequence: TGTGCCAGCAGTTCGACCCCGTGGGCTTTTCCCTATGGCTACACCTTC. Amino acids: CASSSTPWAFPYGYTF.

V and J are TRBV28 and TRBJ2-3; a possible D gene is TRBD1 (6 bases). This CDR3 comprises 14 residues. V dropped 4 bases and J dropped 0 bases, with 8 bases sitting between them. Germline V gives CDR1 MDHEN, CDR2 SYDVKM. CDR3 sequence reads: CASSSGHSTDTQYF. The CDR3 DNA follows: TGTGCCAGCAGTTCGGGACACAGCACAGATACGCAGTATTTT.